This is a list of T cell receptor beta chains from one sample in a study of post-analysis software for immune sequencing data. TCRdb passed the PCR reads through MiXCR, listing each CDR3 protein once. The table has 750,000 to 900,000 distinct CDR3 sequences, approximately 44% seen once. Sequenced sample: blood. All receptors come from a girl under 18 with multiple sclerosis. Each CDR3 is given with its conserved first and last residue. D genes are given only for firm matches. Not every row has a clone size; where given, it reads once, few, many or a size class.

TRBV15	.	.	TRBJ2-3	CATNREGRDTDTQYF	TGTGCCACCAACAGAGAGGGGCGGGACACAGATACGCAGTATTTT
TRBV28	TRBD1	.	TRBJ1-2	CASRTPGGVGGYTF	TGTGCCAGCAGGACCCCAGGGGGCGTCGGTGGCTACACCTTC
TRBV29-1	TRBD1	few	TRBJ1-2	CSVTTGTFYGYTF	TGCAGCGTTACGACAGGGACTTTCTATGGCTACACCTTC
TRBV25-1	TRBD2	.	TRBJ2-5	CASSEYFPLREGRETQYF	TGTGCCAGCAGTGAATACTTCCCTTTGCGGGAGGGCCGAGAGACCCAGTACTTC
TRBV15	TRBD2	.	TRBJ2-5	CATSSTRGGLNQETQYF	TGTGCCACCAGCAGTACCCGGGGGGGGTTGAACCAAGAGACCCAGTACTTC
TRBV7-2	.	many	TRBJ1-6	CASSLTASPLHF	TGTGCCAGCAGCCTAACAGCATCACCCCTCCACTTT
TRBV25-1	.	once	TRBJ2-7	CASSTQGLPTNEQYF	TGTGCCAGCAGTACTCAGGGACTCCCAACTAACGAGCAGTACTTC
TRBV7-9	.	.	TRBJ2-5	CASSRVGPQETQYF	TGTGCCAGCAGCCGAGTGGGACCACAAGAGACCCAGTACTTC
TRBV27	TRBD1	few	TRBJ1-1	CASTQLPGGNTEAFF	TGTGCCAGCACCCAGTTGCCAGGGGGAAACACTGAAGCTTTCTTT
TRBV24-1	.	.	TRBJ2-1	CATSDAGLEDDEQFF	TGTGCCACCAGTGATGCCGGGCTCGAGGACGATGAGCAGTTCTTC
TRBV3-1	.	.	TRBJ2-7	CASSQGGGPTYEQYF	TGTGCCAGCAGCCAAGGGGGCGGGCCCACCTACGAGCAGTACTTC
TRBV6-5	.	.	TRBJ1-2	CASRSDSNYGYTF	TGTGCCAGCAGATCAGACAGTAACTATGGCTACACCTTC
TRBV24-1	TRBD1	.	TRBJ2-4	CATSDLPRDSKNIQYF	TGTGCCACCAGTGATTTGCCCCGGGACAGCAAAAACATTCAGTACTTC
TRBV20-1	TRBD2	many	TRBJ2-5	CSPTGGELQETQYF	TGCAGTCCTACTGGGGGGGAGCTCCAAGAGACCCAGTACTTC
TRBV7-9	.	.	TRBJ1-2	CASSGGANGGYTF	TGTGCCAGCAGCGGCGGGGCCAATGGGGGCTACACCTTC
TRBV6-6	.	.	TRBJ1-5	CASSDSLLNQPQHF	TGTGCCAGCAGCGACAGTTTACTAAATCAACCCCAGCATTTT
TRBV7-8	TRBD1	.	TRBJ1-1	CASRHKQGGTEAFF	TGTGCCAGCAGACACAAGCAGGGGGGCACTGAAGCTTTCTTT
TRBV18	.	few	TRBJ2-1	CASSPKGESFF	TGTGCCAGCTCACCGAAGGGGGAGTCGTTCTTC
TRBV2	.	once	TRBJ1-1	CASIGVRNTEAFF	TGTGCCAGCATTGGGGTTAGGAACACTGAAGCTTTCTTT
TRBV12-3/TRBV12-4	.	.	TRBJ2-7	CASSRDSGDYEQYF	TGTGCCAGCAGTCGGGACTCCGGGGACTACGAGCAGTACTTC
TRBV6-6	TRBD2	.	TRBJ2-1	CASSPRELWDNEQFF	TGTGCCAGCAGTCCGCGGGAGCTGTGGGACAATGAGCAGTTCTTC
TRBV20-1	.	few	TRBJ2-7	CSGNPAGSYEQYF	TGCAGTGGGAACCCGGCGGGCTCCTACGAGCAGTACTTC
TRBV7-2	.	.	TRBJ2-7	CASSEERAAHTYEQYF	TGTGCCAGCAGCGAGGAGAGGGCAGCACATACCTACGAGCAGTACTTC
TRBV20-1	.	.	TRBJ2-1	CSANQGGGYNEQFF	TGCAGTGCTAATCAGGGGGGAGGGTACAATGAGCAGTTCTTC
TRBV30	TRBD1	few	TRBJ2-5	CACPTGKETQYF	TGTGCCTGCCCGACAGGGAAAGAGACCCAGTACTTC
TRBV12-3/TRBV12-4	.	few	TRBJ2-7	CASSLGWHEQYF	TGTGCCAGCAGTTTAGGGTGGCACGAGCAGTACTTC
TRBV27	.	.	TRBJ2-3	CASGPTSDTQYF	TGTGCCAGCGGACCCACGTCGGATACGCAGTATTTT
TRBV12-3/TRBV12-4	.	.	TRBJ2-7	CASAVGANSYEQYF	TGTGCCAGCGCTGTGGGGGCCAACTCCTACGAGCAGTACTTC
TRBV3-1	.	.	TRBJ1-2	CTSSRRISNYGYTF	TGTACCAGCAGCCGACGGATCAGTAACTATGGCTACACCTTC
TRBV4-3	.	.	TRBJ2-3	CASTALDRTQYF	TGCGCCAGCACCGCGCTGGACCGTACGCAGTATTTT
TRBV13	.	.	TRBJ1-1	CASSLDSGQEAFF	TGTGCCAGCAGCTTAGATAGCGGACAGGAAGCTTTCTTT
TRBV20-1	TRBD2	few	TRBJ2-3	CSARAGRGLAGDIDTQYF	TGCAGTGCTAGAGCGGGGAGGGGACTAGCGGGAGATATAGATACGCAGTATTTT
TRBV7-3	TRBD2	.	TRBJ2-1	CASSPSGNNEQFF	TGTGCCAGCAGCCCTAGCGGGAACAATGAGCAGTTCTTC
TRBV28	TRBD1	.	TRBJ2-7	CASSRAGGPYEQYF	TGTGCCAGCAGTCGGGCAGGGGGACCCTACGAGCAGTACTTC
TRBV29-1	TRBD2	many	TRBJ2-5	CSVVAGVETQYF	TGCAGCGTTGTAGCGGGAGTTGAGACCCAGTACTTC
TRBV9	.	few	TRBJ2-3	CASSGSSTDTQYF	TGTGCCAGCAGCGGGTCTAGCACAGATACGCAGTATTTT
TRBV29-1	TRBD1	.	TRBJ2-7	CSVETGTIYEQYF	TGCAGCGTTGAGACAGGGACCATCTACGAGCAGTACTTC
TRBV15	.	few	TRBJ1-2	CATSRVGQMDGYTF	TGTGCCACCAGCAGAGTTGGACAGATGGATGGCTACACCTTC
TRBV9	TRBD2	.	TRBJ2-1	CASSVVRGSGTLSYNEQFF	TGTGCCAGCAGCGTAGTACGGGGTAGCGGGACCCTCTCCTACAATGAGCAGTTCTTC
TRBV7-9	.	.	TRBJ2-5	CASSLVLTLASKETQYF	TGTGCCAGCAGCTTAGTCTTAACCCTAGCCAGTAAAGAGACCCAGTACTTC
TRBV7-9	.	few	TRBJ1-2	CASSPVADHYGYTF	TGTGCCAGCAGCCCCGTTGCAGACCACTATGGCTACACCTTC
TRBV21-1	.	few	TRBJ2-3	CASSKVVRRLTDTQYF	TGTGCCAGCAGCAAAGTGGTCAGGAGACTCACAGATACGCAGTATTTT
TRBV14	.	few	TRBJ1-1	CASSHAGLNTEAFF	TGTGCCAGCAGCCACGCGGGGTTGAACACTGAAGCTTTCTTT
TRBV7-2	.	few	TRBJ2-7	CASSLEGGWGPYEQYF	TGTGCCAGCAGCTTAGAGGGGGGGTGGGGCCCCTACGAGCAGTACTTC
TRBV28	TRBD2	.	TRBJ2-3	CASNPGTSGDTDTQYF	TGTGCCAGCAACCCCGGGACTAGCGGGGACACAGATACGCAGTATTTT
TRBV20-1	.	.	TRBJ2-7	CSASGTVPYEQYF	TGCAGTGCTTCCGGGACGGTCCCCTACGAGCAGTACTTC
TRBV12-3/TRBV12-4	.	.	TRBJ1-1	CASSLRGAPPEAFF	TGTGCCAGCAGTTTAAGGGGGGCACCCCCTGAAGCTTTCTTT
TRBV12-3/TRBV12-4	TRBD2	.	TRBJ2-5	CASSSGLAGGRLRETQYF	TGTGCCAGCAGTTCGGGACTAGCGGGAGGTCGGCTTCGGGAGACCCAGTACTTC